The 17 T cell receptor beta chains below were found in one sample sequenced in a study of cytomegalovirus exposure and HLA in healthy donors. Primers: 60 Vbeta forward and 13 Jbeta reverse. Sequencing used immunoSEQ multiplex PCR; TCRdb keeps in-frame clones, though not all of them. The table lists fewer than 200,000 clones, approximately 85% of them singletons. The source material was PBMCs. The source of these receptors is a man aged 18 to 29 in good health and CMV-seropositive.

V gene TRBV11-2 combines with J gene TRBJ1-1, with D unclear. The CDR3 totals 14 residues. V was cut by 7 bases and J by 1 base, with 13 bases left in between. Germline V lookup: CDR1 SGHAT, CDR2 FQNNGV. The CDR3 region has the DNA TGTGCCAGCAACCCAAGAAGCCCGAACACTGAAGCTTTCTTT. Translated: CASNPRSPNTEAFF.

The genes are TRBV30 and TRBJ1-5; D perhaps matches TRBD1 (6 bases). The V and J ends lost 5 bases and 4 bases respectively, with 15 bases between them. There are 14 residues in the CDR3. Germline CDR1 is GTSNPN and CDR2 is SVGIG (reference sequence). CDR3 DNA sequence: TGTGCCTGGGGCGCGTGGGGGCGGAATCAGCCCCAGCATTTT. Encoded protein: CAWGAWGRNQPQHF.

The rearrangement joins TRBV5-5 to TRBJ1-4, with D maybe TRBD1 (5 bases). Trimming removed 0 bases at V and 5 bases at J, with 11 bases between. The CDR3 is 15 amino acids. The germline V gene has CDR1 SGHKS and CDR2 YYEKEE (reference sequence). The chain's CDR3 is CASSLEGRVNEKLFF. The CDR3 nucleotides are TGTGCCAGCAGCTTGGAGGGCAGGGTAAATGAAAAACTGTTTTTT.

The genes are TRBV5-6 and TRBJ2-5; TRBD1 agrees at 9 bases. The last part of the DNA fits TRBJ2-7 better; the J call may be wrong. The CDR3 runs to 16 residues. Germline values: CDR1 SGHDT, CDR2 YYEEEE. The CDR3 DNA reads as TGTGCCAGCAGCCCGAGGGGACAGGGTTCCTTATACGAGCAGTACTTC. This translates into CASSPRGQGSLYEQYF.

CDR3 residues: CASSRGSSYNEQFF. The CDR3 nucleotides are TGTGCCAGCAGCAGGGGGAGCTCCTACAATGAGCAGTTCTTC. The V call is TRBV6-6, the J call TRBJ2-1; 7 bases map to TRBD1. V lost 6 bases, J lost 0 bases, and 2 bases stayed unmatched. Germline CDR1 and CDR2: MNHNY and SVGAGI (reference sequence). This CDR3 has 14 amino acids.

The chain recombines TRBV11-3 with TRBJ2-3; the D gene is possibly TRBD1 (5 bases). The germline V gene has CDR1 SGHNT and CDR2 YENEEA. V dropped 7 bases and J dropped 4 bases, with 18 bases sitting between them. The CDR3 has 15 residues. The CDR3 loop is CASTKPPPGPDTQYF. CDR3 nucleotide sequence: TGTGCCAGCACCAAACCTCCCCCAGGGCCAGATACGCAGTATTTT.

The chain joins TRBV7-9 to TRBJ2-3, with D possibly matching TRBD1 (6 bases). The CDR3 is 15 residues long. V lost 5 bases and J 3 bases, leaving 15 bases between the germline ends. The germline gives CDR1 SEHNR, CDR2 FQNEAQ (reference sequence). For the CDR3, the DNA is TGTGCCAGCAGCGCGACAGGTTATGTTACAGATACGCAGTATTTT. Translating gives CASSATGYVTDTQYF.

This clone was detected only a few times. The chain links TRBV4-3 to TRBJ1-4, with TRBD1 matching over 9 bases. J gave up 7 bases and V 0 bases, and 6 bases lay outside the gene matches. The CDR3 has 16 residues. The germline gives CDR1 LGHNA, CDR2 YSLEER. In DNA, the CDR3 is TGCGCCAGCAGCCAAGAATTAGACAGGGGGAGTGAAAAACTGTTTTTT. Translating gives CASSQELDRGSEKLFF.

The chain has TRBV10-3 and TRBJ1-2, with D perhaps TRBD1 (5 bases). Germline V CDR1 and CDR2: ENHRY, SYGVKD. CDR3 length: 12 residues. Trimming cost V 6 bases and J 2 bases, with 7 bases left between them. The CDR3: CAIRTENYGYTF. CDR3 coding DNA: TGTGCCATCAGGACAGAGAACTATGGCTACACCTTC.

The V gene is TRBV6-5, the J gene TRBJ2-2; 14 nucleotides align to TRBD2. This CDR3 is 14 amino acids long. Germline CDR1 and CDR2: MNHEY and SVGAGI. Losses at the gene ends were 7 bases for V and 7 bases for J; bases not matched to a gene: 2. The CDR3 coding sequence is TGTGCCAGCAAGGGACTAGCGGGGGTCGGGGAGCTGTTTTTT. Protein product: CASKGLAGVGELFF.

The CDR3 DNA reads as TGTGCCAGCAGTCCCACGGACAGGGCGATCTACGAGCAGTACTTC. Translated, it gives CASSPTDRAIYEQYF. The chain combines TRBV27 with TRBJ2-7; 8 bases align to TRBD1. This CDR3 has 15 amino acids. The ends lost 5 bases at V and 3 bases at J; junction bases unmatched: 9. CDR1 is MNHEY and CDR2 is SMNVEV in the germline V gene (reference sequence).

This rearrangement joins TRBV5-1 to TRBJ2-2; 9 bases align to TRBD1. Trimming cost V 2 bases and J 6 bases; bases outside gene matches: 8. This CDR3 spans 16 amino acids. Germline CDR1 and CDR2: SGHRS and YFSETQ. CDR3 in amino acids: CASSFTGGGSSGELFF. CDR3 DNA: TGCGCCAGCAGCTTTACAGGGGGCGGTTCGTCCGGGGAGCTGTTTTTT.

The CDR3 DNA follows: TGCGCCAGCACTGATACAGGGAGCTCCTACGAGCAGTACTTC. Translated: CASTDTGSSYEQYF. The V gene is TRBV5-1, the J gene TRBJ2-7; the D gene is possibly TRBD1 (6 bases). Trimming took off 6 bases at V and 0 bases at J, with 13 bases between the two ends. CDR3 size: 14 residues. Germline CDR1 reads SGHRS; CDR2 reads YFSETQ.

The chain recombines TRBV6-1 with TRBJ2-2; TRBD1 might be the D (6 bases). Trimming left V 8 bases short and J 6 bases short, with 13 bases between. Germline V CDR1 and CDR2: MNHNS, SASEGT. This CDR3 contains 13 residues. This CDR3 reads CASSGEIAGELFF. The CDR3 region has the DNA TGTGCCAGCTCAGGGGAGATAGCCGGGGAGCTGTTTTTT.

The rearrangement joins TRBV7-8 to TRBJ2-5; 8 bases agree with TRBD2. The CDR3 sequence is 15 residues long. The ends lost 1 base at V and 7 bases at J; junction bases unmatched: 8. CDR1 is SGHVS and CDR2 is FQNEAQ in the germline V gene. CDR3 in DNA: TGTGCCAGCAGCTTAGTCATTAGCGGGGAAGGGACCCAGTACTTC. It translates to CASSLVISGEGTQYF.

This chain links TRBV7-2 with TRBJ1-2; D might be TRBD1 (6 bases). Germline V lookup: CDR1 SGHTA, CDR2 FQGNSA. Trimming removed 5 bases from V and 3 bases from J, with 16 bases in between. The CDR3 spans 15 residues. The CDR3 region is CASSPGARTDYGYTF. The DNA of the CDR3 is TGTGCCAGCAGCCCCGGGGCGAGGACAGACTATGGCTACACCTTC.

V gene TRBV5-4 combines with J gene TRBJ1-2, with 7 bases identical to TRBD1. V lost 4 bases, J lost 0 bases, and 6 bases stayed unmatched. Germline CDR1 and CDR2: SGHNT and YYREEE (reference sequence). The length of the CDR3 is 15 residues. CDR3 nucleotide sequence: TGTGCCAGCAGCCTAGGGGGCGCGACTAACTATGGCTACACCTTC. Its protein product is CASSLGGATNYGYTF.